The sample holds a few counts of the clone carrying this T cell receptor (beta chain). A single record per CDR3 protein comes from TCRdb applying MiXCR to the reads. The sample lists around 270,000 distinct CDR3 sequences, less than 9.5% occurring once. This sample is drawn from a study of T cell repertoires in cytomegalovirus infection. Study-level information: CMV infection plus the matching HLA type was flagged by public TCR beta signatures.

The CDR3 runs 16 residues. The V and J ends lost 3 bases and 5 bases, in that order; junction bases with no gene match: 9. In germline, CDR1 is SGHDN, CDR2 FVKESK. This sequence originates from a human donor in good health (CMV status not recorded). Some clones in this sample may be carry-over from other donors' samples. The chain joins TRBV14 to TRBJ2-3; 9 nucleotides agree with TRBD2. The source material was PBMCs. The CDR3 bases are TGTGCCAGCAGCCAGGGTCTAGCGGGGAAAAAAGATACGCAGTATTTT. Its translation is CASSQGLAGKKDTQYF.